These 5 T cell receptor beta chains were all obtained from the same sample, sequenced in a study of T cell responses to AZD1222 COVID-19 vaccine. Clones were sequenced by immunoSEQ multiplex PCR, and TCRdb holds only the in-frame ones, with some missing. Of 110,000 or so clones in the sample, 85% to 90% were seen once. The input for sequencing was peripheral blood, taken 28 days after the second AZD1222 dose. These receptors came from an adult who received the AZD1222 COVID-19 vaccine.

The V call is TRBV9, the J call TRBJ2-5; possible D gene TRBD1, 5 bases. Trimming removed 3 bases from V and 2 bases from J, with 14 bases in between. The germline gives CDR1 SGDLS, CDR2 YYNGEE. The CDR3 runs to 15 residues. CDR3 sequence reads: CASSALGLYQETQYF. DNA for the CDR3: TGTGCCAGCAGCGCCCTGGGGCTCTATCAAGAGACCCAGTACTTC.

The genes are TRBV30 and TRBJ2-3; no clear D. The germline V gene has CDR1 GTSNPN and CDR2 SVGIG (reference sequence). Trimming took off 4 bases at V and 6 bases at J, with 14 bases between the two ends. The CDR3 is 13 amino acids. The CDR3 nucleotides are TGTGCCTGGAACCAAGAACCCCAGGATACGCAGTATTTT. Translating gives CAWNQEPQDTQYF.

The rearrangement links TRBV28 to TRBJ2-1, with 11 bases fitting TRBD2. Germline trimming cut 4 bases from V and 4 bases from J; bases unmatched to any gene: 9. This CDR3 has 17 residues. Germline V lookup: CDR1 MDHEN, CDR2 SYDVKM. CDR3 in DNA: TGTGCCAGCAGTTCCTCCACTAGCGGGAGTCCTTACAATGAGCAGTTCTTC. Translation: CASSSSTSGSPYNEQFF.

J is TRBJ2-3 and V is TRBV29-1, with a possible D match to TRBD1 (5 bases). Germline V gene lookup returns CDR1 SQVTM and CDR2 ANQGSEA. The V end was cut by 0 bases, the J end by 6 bases, with 28 bases between. The CDR3 totals 19 residues. The DNA for the CDR3 is TGCAGCGTTGAAGAACGGACACTGGAAAAGGAATTAGTAATGGATACGCAGTATTTT. Residues: CSVEERTLEKELVMDTQYF.

The chain is built from TRBV29-1 and TRBJ1-2; the match to TRBD1 covers 11 bases. The V segment lost 8 bases and the J segment 2 bases; nucleotides outside the gene matches: 4. Per the germline V gene, CDR1 is SQVTM and CDR2 is ANQGSEA. The CDR3 length is 13 residues. The CDR3 is CSTGQGANYGYTF. DNA of the CDR3: TGCAGCACTGGACAGGGGGCCAACTATGGCTACACCTTC.